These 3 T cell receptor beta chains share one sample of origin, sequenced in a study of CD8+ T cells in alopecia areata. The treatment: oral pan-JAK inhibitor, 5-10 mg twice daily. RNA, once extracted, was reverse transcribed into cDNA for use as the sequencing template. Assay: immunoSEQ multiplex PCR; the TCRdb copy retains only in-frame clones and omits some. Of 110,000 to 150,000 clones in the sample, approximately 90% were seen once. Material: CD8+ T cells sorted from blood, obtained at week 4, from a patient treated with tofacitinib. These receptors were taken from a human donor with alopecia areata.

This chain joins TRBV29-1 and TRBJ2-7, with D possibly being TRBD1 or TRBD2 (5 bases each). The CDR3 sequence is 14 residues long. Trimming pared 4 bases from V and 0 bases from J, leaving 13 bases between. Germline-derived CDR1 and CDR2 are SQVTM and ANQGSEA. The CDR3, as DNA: TGCAGCGTTGTGGGACCCACGAGCTCCTACGAGCAGTACTTC. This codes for CSVVGPTSSYEQYF.

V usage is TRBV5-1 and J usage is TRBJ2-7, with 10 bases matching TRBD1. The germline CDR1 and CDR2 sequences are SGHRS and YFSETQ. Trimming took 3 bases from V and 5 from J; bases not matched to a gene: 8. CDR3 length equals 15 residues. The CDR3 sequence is CASSSPGQGSHEQYF. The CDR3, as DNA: TGCGCCAGCAGCTCGCCGGGACAGGGGAGCCACGAGCAGTACTTC.

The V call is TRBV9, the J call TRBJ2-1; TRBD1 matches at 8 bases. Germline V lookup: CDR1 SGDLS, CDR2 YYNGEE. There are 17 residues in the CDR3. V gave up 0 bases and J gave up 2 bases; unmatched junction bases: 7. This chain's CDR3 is CASSVAWAGGAYNEQFF. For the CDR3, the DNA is TGTGCCAGCAGCGTAGCGTGGGCAGGGGGCGCCTACAATGAGCAGTTCTTC.